Listed below are T cell receptor beta chains from one sample, sequenced in a study of ipilimumab plus nivolumab after autologous stem cell transplantation. Sequencing used immunoSEQ multiplex PCR; TCRdb keeps in-frame clones, though not all of them. The table has some 45,000 clones, approximately 91% seen once. This specimen consisted of PBMCs, obtained in a trial of ipilimumab plus nivolumab as post-transplant consolidation. These receptors came from a male donor with multiple myeloma. The CDR3 runs from the conserved cysteine through the conserved F or W. The order of the fields is V gene, J gene, D gene, clone size, CDR3 protein, CDR3 DNA. A D gene is named only where the DNA matches it firmly. Clone size is given for some rows only: seen once, a few or many times, or a class if the clone is expanded.

V: TRBV6-1
J: TRBJ2-5
D: TRBD1
size: NA
CDR3: CASSARDRGQETQYF
DNA: TGTGCCAGCAGTGCCCGGGACAGGGGCCAAGAGACCCAGTACTTC

V: TRBV6-5
J: TRBJ1-1
D: TRBD1
size: NA
CDR3: CASRRQGAGTEAFF
DNA: TGTGCCAGCAGACGACAGGGGGCCGGCACTGAAGCTTTCTTT

V: TRBV7-7
J: TRBJ2-5
D: TRBD2
size: NA
CDR3: CASSPGTSGGGETQYF
DNA: TGTGCCAGCAGCCCAGGGACTAGCGGGGGCGGGGAGACCCAGTACTTC

V: TRBV28
J: TRBJ2-4
D: NA
size: once
CDR3: CASSSTGGGGNIQYF
DNA: TGTGCCAGCAGTTCAACCGGGGGAGGAGGAAACATTCAGTACTTC

V: TRBV6-5
J: TRBJ1-6
D: TRBD1
size: NA
CDR3: CASSPDRDSSPLHF
DNA: TGTGCCAGCAGCCCCGACAGGGATTCCTCACCCCTCCACTTT

V: TRBV15
J: TRBJ2-5
D: NA
size: NA
CDR3: CATSRGSQGRETQYF
DNA: TGTGCCACCAGCAGGGGGAGTCAGGGGAGGGAGACCCAGTACTTC

V: TRBV12-5
J: TRBJ2-3
D: NA
size: NA
CDR3: CASGSRADTQYF
DNA: TGTGCTAGTGGTTCTCGAGCAGATACGCAGTATTTT

V: TRBV6-5
J: TRBJ2-3
D: NA
size: NA
CDR3: CASSYFASPPDTQYF
DNA: TGTGCCAGCAGTTACTTCGCGAGTCCCCCAGATACGCAGTATTTT

V: TRBV9
J: TRBJ2-5
D: NA
size: NA
CDR3: CASSVVAGAETQYF
DNA: TGTGCCAGCAGCGTAGTTGCAGGGGCAGAGACCCAGTACTTC

V: TRBV25-1
J: TRBJ1-5
D: TRBD1
size: few
CDR3: CAPGGRCNQPQHF
DNA: TGTGCTCCAGGGGGCCGGTGCAATCAGCCCCAGCATTTT